This T cell receptor (beta chain) was sequenced during a study of cytomegalovirus exposure and HLA in healthy donors. The donors were members of the validation cohort, which comprised roughly 130 subjects and was separate from the first cohort of 666 subjects. Repertoires were generated with immunoSEQ multiplex PCR, while TCRdb's copy carries only in-frame clones and drops some. The table records some 64,000 clones, about 96% of them present only once. Findings of the study overall: Across donors, most TCRs were seen rarely, yet some public ones were widespread. According to a subsequent analysis, TCR clusters from the first cohort were inclined to appear together in the 110 or so validation repertoires. A list of roughly 180 TCR beta chains associated with cytomegalovirus was given.

Per the germline V gene, CDR1 is MGHDK and CDR2 is SYGVNS. This CDR3 region has 14 residues. V trimming: 5 bases; J trimming: 6 bases; junction bases outside the gene matches: 6. About this clone: Its matching antigen is unknown.

This receptor was identified in a woman between 18 and 29 years old in good health and CMV-seronegative. The chain carries TRBV25-1 and TRBJ2-7; 11 nucleotides line up with TRBD1. The specimen sequenced was PBMCs. In nucleotides, the CDR3 is TGTGCCAGCAGTCCCCTTGGACAGGGGGCCGAGCAGTACTTC. It specifies CASSPLGQGAEQYF.